These 9 T cell receptor beta chains were all obtained from the same sample, sequenced in a study of high-grade serous ovarian cancer treatment subgroups. Only in-frame clones appear in the TCRdb table, and some are missing; sequencing was by immunoSEQ multiplex PCR. This table has more than 4,500 clones, more than 75% appearing once. Tumor tissue was taken before any definitive surgery or chemotherapy was given. Sequencing input: tumor tissue. The receptors come from a human donor with high-grade serous ovarian cancer.

This chain links TRBV15 with TRBJ2-5; D is unresolved. The CDR3 loop spans 16 amino acids. From germline, CDR1 is LNHNV and CDR2 YYDKDF (reference sequence). The V end lost 0 bases, the J end lost 5 bases, and 16 bases lay between the germline ends. CDR3 in amino acids: CATSREYGSRRETQYF. For the CDR3, the DNA is TGTGCCACCAGCAGAGAATACGGGTCCCGACGGGAGACCCAGTACTTC.

This sequence joins TRBV7-3 and TRBJ2-3; TRBD2 aligns across 10 bases. Germline V gives CDR1 SGHTA, CDR2 FQGTGA. Germline trimming cut 4 bases from V and 2 bases from J; bases unmatched to any gene: 6. The CDR3 length is 16 residues. The CDR3 region is CASSSSSGGYTDTQYF. The CDR3 DNA sequence: TGTGCCAGCAGCTCCTCTAGCGGGGGCTACACAGATACGCAGTATTTT.

This rearrangement joins TRBV5-1 to TRBJ2-1; 14 positions agree with TRBD2. The CDR3 covers 17 residues. CDR1 is SGHRS and CDR2 is YFSETQ in the germline V gene. The J segment lost 8 bases and the V segment lost 2 bases, leaving 9 bases of the junction unmatched. Written as DNA, the CDR3 is TGCGCCAGCAGCTTCGGACTAGCGGGGGGCCCATGGGATGAGCAGTTCTTC. It is translated as CASSFGLAGGPWDEQFF.

CDR3 nucleotide sequence: TGCGCCAGCAGCCAATGGGGGAGGGGGGCGGACACCGGGGAGCTGTTTTTT. Translation: CASSQWGRGADTGELFF. This chain links TRBV4-3 with TRBJ2-2; D may be TRBD2 (7 bases). This CDR3 has 17 amino acids. V lost 2 bases to trimming and J lost 3 bases, with 16 bases between them. Germline V lookup: CDR1 LGHNA, CDR2 YSLEER.

The rearrangement uses TRBV7-9 and TRBJ2-1; the D gene could be TRBD1 or TRBD2 (5 bases each). Trimming took off 5 bases at V and 0 bases at J, with 11 bases between the two ends. The CDR3 runs 15 residues. Germline V CDR1 and CDR2: SEHNR, FQNEAQ (reference sequence). The CDR3 loop is CASSPRDHSYNEQFF. CDR3 bases: TGTGCCAGCAGCCCCCGGGACCACTCCTACAATGAGCAGTTCTTC.

In this sample, this clone turned up once. J is TRBJ1-2 and V is TRBV5-6, with TRBD1 as a possible D gene (5 bases). V shed 0 bases and J shed 7 bases, with 16 bases lying between them. This CDR3 is 15 amino acids long. Germline V gene sequence: CDR1 SGHDT, CDR2 YYEEEE. CDR3 coding DNA: TGTGCCAGCAGCTTGGATAGGGGAAGAGGTGCTGGCTACACCTTC. Residues: CASSLDRGRGAGYTF.

V usage is TRBV7-7 and J usage is TRBJ2-7; no clear D gene. The CDR3 loop spans 13 amino acids. From germline, CDR1 is SSHAT and CDR2 FNYEAQ (reference sequence). Trimming took 1 base from V and 0 from J, leaving 4 bases between them. This CDR3 is CASSLGASYEQYF. The CDR3 DNA reads as TGTGCCAGCAGCTTAGGGGCCTCCTACGAGCAGTACTTC.

V and J are TRBV18 and TRBJ2-7; D ambiguous. V lost 5 bases and J 0 bases, leaving 2 bases between the germline ends. The CDR3 is made up of 11 amino acids. CDR1 and CDR2 from the germline V gene are KGHSH and LQKENI. The CDR3 DNA follows: TGTGCCAGCTCATCCTCCTACGAGCAGTACTTC. It encodes CASSSSYEQYF.

The V call is TRBV7-8, the J call TRBJ2-3; the D gene is possibly TRBD2 (6 bases). The CDR3 extends over 17 amino acids. The germline V and J ends were trimmed by 1 base and 1 base, with 15 bases remaining between them. Germline V gene lookup returns CDR1 SGHVS and CDR2 FQNEAQ. As DNA, the CDR3 is TGTGCCAGCAGCTTAGGGAGGTTCGGCGGGGGCACAGATACGCAGTATTTT. Translated: CASSLGRFGGGTDTQYF.